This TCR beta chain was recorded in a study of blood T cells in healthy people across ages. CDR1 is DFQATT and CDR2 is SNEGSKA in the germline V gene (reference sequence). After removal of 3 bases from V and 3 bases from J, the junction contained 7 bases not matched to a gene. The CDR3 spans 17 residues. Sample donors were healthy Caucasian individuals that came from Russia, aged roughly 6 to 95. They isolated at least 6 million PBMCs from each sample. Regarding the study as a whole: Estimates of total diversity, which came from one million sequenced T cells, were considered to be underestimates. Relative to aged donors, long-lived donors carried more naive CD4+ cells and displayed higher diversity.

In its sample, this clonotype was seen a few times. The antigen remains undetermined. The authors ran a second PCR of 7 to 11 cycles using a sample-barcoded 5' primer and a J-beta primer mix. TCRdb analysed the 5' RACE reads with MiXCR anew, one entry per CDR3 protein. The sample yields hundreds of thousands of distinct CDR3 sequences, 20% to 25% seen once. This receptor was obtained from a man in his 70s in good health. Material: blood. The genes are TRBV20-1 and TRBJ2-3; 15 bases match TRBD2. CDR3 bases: TGCAGTGCTAGGGTCGGGACTAGCGGGAGGCGTACAGATACGCAGTATTTT. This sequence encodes CSARVGTSGRRTDTQYF.